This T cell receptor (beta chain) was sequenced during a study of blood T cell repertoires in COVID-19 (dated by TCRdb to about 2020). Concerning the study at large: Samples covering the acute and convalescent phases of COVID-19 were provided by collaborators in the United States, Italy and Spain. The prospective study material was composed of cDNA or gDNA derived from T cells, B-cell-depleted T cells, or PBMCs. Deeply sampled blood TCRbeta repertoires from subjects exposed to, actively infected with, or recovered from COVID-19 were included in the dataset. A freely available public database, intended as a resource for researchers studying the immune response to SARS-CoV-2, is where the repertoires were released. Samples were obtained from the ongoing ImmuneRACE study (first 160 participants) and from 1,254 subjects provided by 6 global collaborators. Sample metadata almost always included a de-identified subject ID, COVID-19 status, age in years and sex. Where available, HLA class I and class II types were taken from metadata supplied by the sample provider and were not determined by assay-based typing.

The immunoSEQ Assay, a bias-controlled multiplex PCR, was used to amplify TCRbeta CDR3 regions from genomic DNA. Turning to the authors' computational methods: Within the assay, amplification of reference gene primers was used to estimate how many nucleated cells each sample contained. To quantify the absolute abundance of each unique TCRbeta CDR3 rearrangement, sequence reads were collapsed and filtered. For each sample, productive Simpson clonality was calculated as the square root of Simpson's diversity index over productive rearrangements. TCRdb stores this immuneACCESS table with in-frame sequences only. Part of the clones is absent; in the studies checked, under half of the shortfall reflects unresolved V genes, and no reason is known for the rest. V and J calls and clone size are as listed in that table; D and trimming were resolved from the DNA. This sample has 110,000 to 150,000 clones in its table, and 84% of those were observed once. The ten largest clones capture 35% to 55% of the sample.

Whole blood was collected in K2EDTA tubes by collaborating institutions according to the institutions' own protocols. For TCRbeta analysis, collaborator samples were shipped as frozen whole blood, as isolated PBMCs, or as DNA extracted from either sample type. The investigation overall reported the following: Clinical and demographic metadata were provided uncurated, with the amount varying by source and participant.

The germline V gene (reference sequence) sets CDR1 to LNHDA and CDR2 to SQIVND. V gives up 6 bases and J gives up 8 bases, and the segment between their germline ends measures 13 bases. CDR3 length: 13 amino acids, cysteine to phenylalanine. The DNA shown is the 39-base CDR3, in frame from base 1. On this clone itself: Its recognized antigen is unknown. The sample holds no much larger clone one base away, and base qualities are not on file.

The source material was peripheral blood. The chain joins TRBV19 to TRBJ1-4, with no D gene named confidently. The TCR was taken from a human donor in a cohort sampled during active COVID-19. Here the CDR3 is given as CASREMGGEKLFF. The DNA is TGTGCCAGTAGGGAAATGGGCGGGGAAAAACTGTTTTTT.